The next 2 T cell receptor beta chains were all read from a single sample in a study of vaccination effects on CD4 cells after COVID-19 (dated by TCRdb to 2022 to 2024). After around ten days of culture, CD4+ T cells were isolated with the EasySep CD4+ T cell isolation kit. Participants received two doses of either the BNT162b2 or the mRNA-1273 mRNA SARS-CoV-2 vaccine. These receptors lack a known antigen. The receptor library was made with the immunoSEQ multiplex PCR assay. TCRdb limited this immuneACCESS table to in-frame rearrangements with V and J called. A share of clones is missing; checked studies link under half to unresolved V genes, and the rest is unexplained. This sample comprises around 47,000 clones, 60% to 75% of them detected only once. In total, the top ten clones hold over 8.5% of the sample. The specimen was CD4+ T cells from PBMCs cultured without peptide, collected after COVID-19 vaccination. The receptors stem from a human donor who received a COVID-19 vaccine.

The V gene is TRBV7-9, the J gene TRBJ2-7; no definite D call. V lost 2 bases to trimming and J lost 5 bases, with 13 bases between them. This CDR3 has 14 residues. Germline CDR1 SEHNR, CDR2 FQNEAQ (reference sequence). The CDR3 DNA follows: TGTGCCAGCAGCTTAAACCTAGGATACCACGAGCAGTACTTC. The encoded protein is CASSLNLGYHEQYF.

This chain uses TRBV4-1 with TRBJ2-7; the D gene is possibly TRBD1 (6 bases). Trimming removed 4 bases at V and 6 bases at J, with 19 bases between. The CDR3 covers 15 residues. The germline V gene encodes CDR1 MGHRA and CDR2 YSYEKL. This CDR3 reads CASSLKQGRDSEQYF. The CDR3 bases are TGCGCCAGCAGCCTCAAACAGGGTAGAGACTCCGAGCAGTACTTC.